Presented here are 17 T cell receptor beta chains from one specimen sequenced in a study of early T cells in non-severe SARS-CoV-2 infection. TCRdb reprocessed the 5' RACE reads with MiXCR, giving one entry per CDR3 protein. The sample includes roughly 65,000 distinct CDR3 sequences, about a tenth of them seen just once. Input material: whole blood. Source of these receptors: an adult who was a healthcare worker with PCR-confirmed SARS-CoV-2 infection or an uninfected control (not recorded which).

In its sample, this clonotype was seen a few times. The genes are TRBV12-3 or TRBV12-4 and TRBJ2-1; D is ambiguous. Deletions cut 5 bases from V and 7 bases from J, with 15 bases between. CDR3 length: 14 residues. The DNA for the CDR3 is TGTGCCAGCAGTGCTCCGTGGCCCTCGAATGAGCAGTTCTTC. It is translated as CASSAPWPSNEQFF.

The rearrangement uses TRBV29-1 and TRBJ2-3; D gene unclear. The germline CDR1 and CDR2 sequences are SQVTM and ANQGSEA. The CDR3 extends over 11 amino acids. Trimming cost V 6 bases and J 2 bases, with 6 bases left between them. DNA of the CDR3: TGCAGCGTCGGACCCACAGATACGCAGTATTTT. Its protein is CSVGPTDTQYF.

This clonotype has just a few counts. The genes are TRBV20-1 and TRBJ2-5; D not certain. CDR3 length: 10 residues. CDR1 and CDR2 (germline): DFQATT, SNEGSKA (reference sequence). The germline V and J ends were trimmed by 4 bases and 4 bases, with 4 bases remaining between them. In DNA form, the CDR3 reads TGCAGTGCTAAGGCAGAGACCCAGTACTTC. As protein: CSAKAETQYF.

The V gene is TRBV2, the J gene TRBJ2-1, with D tentatively TRBD1 (6 bases). The ends were cut back, 5 bases at V and 4 bases at J, with 12 bases in the middle. The CDR3 loop spans 14 amino acids. Germline V lookup: CDR1 SNHLY, CDR2 FYNNEI. The CDR3 bases are TGTGCCAGCAGTATAGGCCAGGGGTACAATGAGCAGTTCTTC. This encodes CASSIGQGYNEQFF.

The chain has TRBV7-2 and TRBJ2-7; 12 bases line up with TRBD1. J gave up 9 bases and V 6 bases, and 12 bases lay outside the gene matches. The germline gives CDR1 SGHTA, CDR2 FQGNSA. The CDR3 length is 15 residues. CDR3 bases: TGTGCCAGCAGTCGAAACCGGGACAGGGGGCTAGGGCAGTACTTC. Protein: CASSRNRDRGLGQYF.

The chain has TRBV7-2 and TRBJ2-5; 12 nucleotides agree with TRBD1. The CDR3 runs 15 residues. J lost 5 bases, V lost 7 bases, and 8 bases had no gene match. Germline CDR1 SGHTA, CDR2 FQGNSA. CDR3 protein: CASIPGQGAWETQYF. DNA for the CDR3: TGTGCCAGCATCCCGGGACAGGGGGCTTGGGAGACCCAGTACTTC.

This clonotype was observed many times. V and J are TRBV5-1 and TRBJ2-3; 7 nucleotides line up with TRBD2. CDR3 length: 16 amino acids. Germline-derived CDR1 and CDR2 are SGHRS and YFSETQ. V gave up 5 bases and J gave up 1 base; unmatched junction bases: 10. Here the CDR3 DNA reads TGCGCCAGCAGACATGGGGGAGGGCCTGGCACAGATACGCAGTATTTT. Amino acids: CASRHGGGPGTDTQYF.

This clonotype was recorded at least ten times. CDR3 bases: TGTGCCAGCAGCCAAGATCTAGCGGGAGACCGGGAGCAGTTCTTC. It specifies CASSQDLAGDREQFF. This chain joins TRBV3-1 and TRBJ2-1; 10 positions agree with TRBD2. The ends lost 0 bases at V and 10 bases at J; junction bases unmatched: 6. This CDR3 contains 15 residues. Germline loops: CDR1 LGHDT, CDR2 YNNKEL (reference sequence).

This clonotype was seen a handful of times. The chain carries TRBV12-3 or TRBV12-4 and TRBJ1-3, with TRBD1 matching over 9 bases. V shed 4 bases, J shed 4 bases, and the junction held 2 bases outside the gene matches. This CDR3 has 14 residues. The CDR3 protein is CASSWGTGGNTIYF. CDR3 coding DNA: TGTGCCAGCAGTTGGGGGACAGGGGGAAACACCATATATTTT.

This clonotype was recorded a few times. The rearrangement uses TRBV9 and TRBJ2-5; 8 positions agree with TRBD1. The CDR3 is 15 amino acids. Germline CDR1 SGDLS, CDR2 YYNGEE. With 0 bases clipped from V and 5 bases from J, the junction kept 6 bases outside the gene matches. CDR3 DNA sequence: TGTGCCAGCAGCGTAGCTACAGGGGGTTGGGAGACCCAGTACTTC. It specifies CASSVATGGWETQYF.

This clonotype was found a few times. For the CDR3, the DNA is TGTGCCAGCAGTAGACTAGCGGGAGAGGCGGGGAATGAGCAGTTCTTC. It translates to CASSRLAGEAGNEQFF. The V call is TRBV12-3 or TRBV12-4, the J call TRBJ2-1; 12 bases fit TRBD2. After removal of 5 bases from V and 7 bases from J, the junction contained 9 bases not matched to a gene. The CDR3 has 16 residues.

The chain links TRBV20-1 to TRBJ1-2; 9 nucleotides agree with TRBD1. Germline assignment: CDR1 DFQATT and CDR2 SNEGSKA (reference sequence). CDR3 length: 14 residues. V lost 6 bases to trimming and J lost 8 bases; unmatched junction nucleotides: 13. The CDR3 region is CSAPPGDRVGGYTF. The CDR3 DNA reads as TGCAGTGCCCCGCCCGGGGACAGGGTCGGAGGCTACACCTTC.

This clonotype has more than one count but fewer than ten. This sequence joins TRBV4-1 and TRBJ2-1; 11 bases agree with TRBD2. The CDR3 loop spans 18 amino acids. The V gene end was trimmed by 0 bases and the J gene end by 9 bases; junction bases not matched to a gene: 13. The germline CDR1 and CDR2 sequences are MGHRA and YSYEKL. In DNA, the CDR3 is TGCGCCAGCAGCCAAGAAGGCTTGGTTAGCGGGAGGGCCTTTGAGCAGTTCTTC. It is translated as CASSQEGLVSGRAFEQFF.

This clonotype has a count of ten or more. The V and J genes are TRBV24-1 and TRBJ2-2; possible D gene TRBD1, 5 bases. Trimming cost V 2 bases and J 3 bases, with 15 bases left between them. The CDR3 has 17 residues. From germline, CDR1 is KGHDR and CDR2 SFDVKD. The CDR3 DNA is TGTGCCACCAGTGATTGGGGCGCCAGAGAATACACCGGGGAGCTGTTTTTT. Translating gives CATSDWGAREYTGELFF.

This clonotype was seen more than once but under ten times. J is TRBJ2-3 and V is TRBV29-1; the match to TRBD2 covers 8 bases. The CDR3 covers 14 residues. The J segment lost 4 bases and the V segment lost 3 bases, leaving 6 bases of the junction unmatched. From germline, CDR1 is SQVTM and CDR2 ANQGSEA. This CDR3 reads CSVEMGLGPDTQYF. The CDR3 nucleotides are TGCAGCGTTGAGATGGGACTAGGCCCAGATACGCAGTATTTT.

J is TRBJ2-3 and V is TRBV6-2 or TRBV6-3; TRBD2 aligns across 10 bases. This CDR3 is built from 18 residues. Unmatched junction bases numbered 12, after V lost 4 bases and J lost 2 bases. Germline-derived CDR1 and CDR2 are MNHEY and SVGEGT. For the CDR3, the DNA is TGTGCCAGCAGTTCAATAGCGGGAGGATTTGGCCACACAGATACGCAGTATTTT. It translates to CASSSIAGGFGHTDTQYF.

This clonotype was recorded a few times. The rearrangement links TRBV19 to TRBJ2-2; a possible D gene is TRBD2 (6 bases). The CDR3 loop spans 15 amino acids. Germline V CDR1 and CDR2: LNHDA, SQIVND (reference sequence). V shed 6 bases and J shed 5 bases, with 16 bases lying between them. The CDR3 nucleotides are TGTGCCAGTAGGCCGACTAGTTTTCGGACCGGGGAGCTGTTTTTT. Its protein product is CASRPTSFRTGELFF. The full variable domain, completed using reference TRBV19 and TRBJ2-2, is DGGITQSPKYLFRKEGQNVTLSCEQNLNHDAMYWYRQDPGQGLRLIYYSQIVNDFQKGDIAEGYSVSREKKESFPLTVTSAQKNPTAFYLCASRPTSFRTGELFFGEGSRLTVL.